The T cell receptor (beta chain) described here comes from a study of blood T cell repertoires in COVID-19. In the study overall: Italy, Spain and the United States were the sources of the convalescent and acute COVID-19 samples. Nucleic acid was either cDNA or gDNA, and it came from T cells, B-cell-depleted T cells, or PBMCs.

V was shortened by 4 bases and J by 4 bases, with 14 bases between the two germline ends. Germline CDR1 and CDR2: SGDLS and YYNGEE. CDR3 size: 15 residues. Per the study methods: The authors estimated nucleated cell counts from reference gene primer amplification. The table came from immunoSEQ multiplex PCR; TCRdb's copy has only in-frame clones and leaves some out. Clonal size and the V and J genes are those of that table, whereas D and trimming came from the DNA. The table shows over 35,000 clones, with more than 60% occurring only once. The TCR comes from a man aged 55 to 70 with active COVID-19. The source material was peripheral blood. The V gene is TRBV9, the J gene TRBJ2-2; possibly TRBD2 for D (6 bases). The CDR3 loop reads CASSPSGTPTGELFF. In DNA form, the CDR3 reads TGTGCCAGCAGCCCCTCGGGGACTCCCACCGGGGAGCTGTTTTTT.